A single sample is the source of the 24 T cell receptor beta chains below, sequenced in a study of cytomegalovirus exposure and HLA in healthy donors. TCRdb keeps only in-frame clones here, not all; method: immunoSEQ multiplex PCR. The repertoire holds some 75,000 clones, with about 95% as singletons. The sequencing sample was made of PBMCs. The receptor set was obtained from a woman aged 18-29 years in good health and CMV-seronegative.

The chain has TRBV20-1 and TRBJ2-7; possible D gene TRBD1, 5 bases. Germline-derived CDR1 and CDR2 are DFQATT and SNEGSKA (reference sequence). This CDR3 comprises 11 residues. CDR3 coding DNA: TGCAGAGGGGATACGAATTACGAGCAGTACTTC. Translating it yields CRGDTNYEQYF.

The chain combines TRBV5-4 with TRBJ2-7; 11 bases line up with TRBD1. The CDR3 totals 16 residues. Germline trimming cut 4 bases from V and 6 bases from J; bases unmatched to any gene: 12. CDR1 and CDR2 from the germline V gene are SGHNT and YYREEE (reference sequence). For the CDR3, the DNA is TGTGCCAGCAGCATCCGAGGACAGGGGGCTTGGGGCGAGCAGTACTTC. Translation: CASSIRGQGAWGEQYF.

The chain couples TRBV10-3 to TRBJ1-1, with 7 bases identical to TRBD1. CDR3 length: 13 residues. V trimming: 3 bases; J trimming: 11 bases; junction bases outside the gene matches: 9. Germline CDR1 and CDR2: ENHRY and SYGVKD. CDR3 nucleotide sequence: TGTGCCATCAGTGAAGGGACAGCGTTTGTCGCTTTCTTT. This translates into CAISEGTAFVAFF.

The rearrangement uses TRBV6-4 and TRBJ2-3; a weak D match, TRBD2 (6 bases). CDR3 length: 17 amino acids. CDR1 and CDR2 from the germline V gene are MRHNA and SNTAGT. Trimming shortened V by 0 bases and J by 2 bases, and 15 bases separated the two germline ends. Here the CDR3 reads CASSDSILAASTDTQYF. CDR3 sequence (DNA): TGTGCCAGCAGTGACTCCATCTTAGCGGCATCCACAGATACGCAGTATTTT.

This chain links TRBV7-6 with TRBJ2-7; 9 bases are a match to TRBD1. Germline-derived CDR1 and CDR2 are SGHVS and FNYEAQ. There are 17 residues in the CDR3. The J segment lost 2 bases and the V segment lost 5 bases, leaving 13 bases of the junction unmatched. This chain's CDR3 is CASSPDTGGAWTYEQYF. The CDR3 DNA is TGTGCCAGCAGCCCAGATACAGGGGGCGCGTGGACCTACGAGCAGTACTTC.

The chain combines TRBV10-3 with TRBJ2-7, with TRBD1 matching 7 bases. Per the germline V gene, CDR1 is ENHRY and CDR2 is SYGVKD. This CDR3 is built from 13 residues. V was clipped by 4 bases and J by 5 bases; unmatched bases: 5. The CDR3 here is CAISGGQKDEQYF. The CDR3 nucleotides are TGTGCCATCAGTGGGGGACAGAAGGACGAGCAGTACTTC.

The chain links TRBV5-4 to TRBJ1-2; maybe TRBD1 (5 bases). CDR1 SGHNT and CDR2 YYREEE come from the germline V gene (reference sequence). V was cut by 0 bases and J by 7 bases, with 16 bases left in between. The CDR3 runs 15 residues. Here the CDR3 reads CASSLDPRREAGYTF. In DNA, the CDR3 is TGTGCCAGCAGCTTGGACCCCCGCAGGGAAGCTGGCTACACCTTC.

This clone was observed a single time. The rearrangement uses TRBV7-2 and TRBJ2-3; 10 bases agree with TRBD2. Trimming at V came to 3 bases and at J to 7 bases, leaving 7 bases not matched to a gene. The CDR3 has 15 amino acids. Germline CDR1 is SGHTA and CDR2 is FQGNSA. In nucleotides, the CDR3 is TGTGCCAGCAGCTTGACAGGACTAGCGGCTTATACGCAGTATTTT. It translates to CASSLTGLAAYTQYF.

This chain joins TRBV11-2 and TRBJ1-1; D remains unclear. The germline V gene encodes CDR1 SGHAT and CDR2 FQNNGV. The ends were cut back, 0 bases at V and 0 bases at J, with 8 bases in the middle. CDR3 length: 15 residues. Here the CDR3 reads CASSLDSVMNTEAFF. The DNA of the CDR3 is TGTGCCAGCAGCTTAGACAGTGTTATGAACACTGAAGCTTTCTTT.

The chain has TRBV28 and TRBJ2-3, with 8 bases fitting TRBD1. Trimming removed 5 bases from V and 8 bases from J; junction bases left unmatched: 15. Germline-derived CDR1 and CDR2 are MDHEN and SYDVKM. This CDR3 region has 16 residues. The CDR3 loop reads CASSAPGQEPSGTQYF. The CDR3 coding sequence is TGTGCCAGCAGTGCTCCGGGACAGGAGCCTTCGGGTACGCAGTATTTT.

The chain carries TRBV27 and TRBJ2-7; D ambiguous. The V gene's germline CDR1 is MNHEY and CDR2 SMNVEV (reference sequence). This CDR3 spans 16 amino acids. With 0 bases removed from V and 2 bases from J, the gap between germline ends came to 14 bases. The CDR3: CASSLSKIYSPYEQYF. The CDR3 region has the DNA TGTGCCAGCAGTTTATCGAAAATCTATTCCCCCTACGAGCAGTACTTC.

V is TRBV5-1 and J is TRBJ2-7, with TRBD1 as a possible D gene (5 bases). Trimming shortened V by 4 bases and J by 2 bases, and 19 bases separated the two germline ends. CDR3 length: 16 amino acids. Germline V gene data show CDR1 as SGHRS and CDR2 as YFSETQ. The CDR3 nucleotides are TGCGCCAGCAGCCTGCGACCAAACGACAGCCCCTACGAGCAGTACTTC. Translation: CASSLRPNDSPYEQYF.

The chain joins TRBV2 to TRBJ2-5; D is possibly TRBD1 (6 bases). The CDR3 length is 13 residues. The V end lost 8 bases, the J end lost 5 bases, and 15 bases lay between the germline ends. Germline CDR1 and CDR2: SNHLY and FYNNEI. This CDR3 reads CASGGVGAETQYF. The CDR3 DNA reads TGTGCCAGCGGGGGCGTCGGTGCGGAGACCCAGTACTTC. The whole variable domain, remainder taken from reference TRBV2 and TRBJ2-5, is EPEVTQTPSHQVTQMGQEVILRCVPISNHLYFYWYRQILGQKVEFLVSFYNNEISEKSEIFDDQFSVERPDGSNFTLKIRSTKLEDSAMYFCASGGVGAETQYFGPGTRLLVL.

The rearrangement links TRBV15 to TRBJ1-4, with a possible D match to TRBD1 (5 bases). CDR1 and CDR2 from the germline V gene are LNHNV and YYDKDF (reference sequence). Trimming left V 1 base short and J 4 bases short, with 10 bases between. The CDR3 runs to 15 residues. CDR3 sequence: CATSRGPGVNEKLFF. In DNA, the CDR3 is TGTGCCACCAGCAGAGGCCCGGGGGTTAATGAAAAACTGTTTTTT. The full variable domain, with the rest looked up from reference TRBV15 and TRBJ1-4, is DAMVIQNPRYQVTQFGKPVTLSCSQTLNHNVMYWYQQKSSQAPKLLFHYYDKDFNNEADTPDNFQSRRPNTSFCFLDIRSPGLGDTAMYLCATSRGPGVNEKLFFGSGTQLSVL.

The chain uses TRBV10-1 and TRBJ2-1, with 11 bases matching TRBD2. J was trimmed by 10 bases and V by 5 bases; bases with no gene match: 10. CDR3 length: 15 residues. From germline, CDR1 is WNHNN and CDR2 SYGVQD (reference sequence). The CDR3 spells CASSTSGGRVREQFF. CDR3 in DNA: TGCGCCAGCAGTACTAGCGGGGGCCGGGTCAGGGAGCAGTTCTTC.

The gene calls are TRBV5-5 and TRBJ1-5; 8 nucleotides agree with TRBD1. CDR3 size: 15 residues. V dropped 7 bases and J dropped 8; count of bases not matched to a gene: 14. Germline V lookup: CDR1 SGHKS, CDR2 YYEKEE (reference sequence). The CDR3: CASSDRAYDLEPQHF. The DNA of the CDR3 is TGTGCCAGCTCGGACAGGGCCTATGATTTGGAGCCCCAGCATTTT.

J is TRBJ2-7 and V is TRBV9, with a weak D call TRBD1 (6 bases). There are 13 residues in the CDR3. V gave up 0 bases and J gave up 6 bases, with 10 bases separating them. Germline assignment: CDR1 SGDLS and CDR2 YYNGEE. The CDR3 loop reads CASSVVSGAEQYF. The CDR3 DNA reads TGTGCCAGCAGCGTAGTTTCAGGGGCCGAGCAGTACTTC.

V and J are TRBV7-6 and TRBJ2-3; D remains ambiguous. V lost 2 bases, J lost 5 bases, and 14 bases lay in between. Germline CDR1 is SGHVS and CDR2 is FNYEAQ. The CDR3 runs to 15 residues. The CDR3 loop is CASSLWRKVGDTQYF. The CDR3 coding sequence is TGTGCCAGCAGCTTATGGCGGAAAGTAGGAGATACGCAGTATTTT.

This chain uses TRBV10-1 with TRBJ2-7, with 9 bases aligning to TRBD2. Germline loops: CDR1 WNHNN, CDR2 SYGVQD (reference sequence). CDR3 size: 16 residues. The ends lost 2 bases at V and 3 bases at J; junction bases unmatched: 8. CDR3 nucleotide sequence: TGCGCCAGCAGTGAGACCTTAGCGGGAGCCCACTACGAGCAGTACTTC. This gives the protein CASSETLAGAHYEQYF.

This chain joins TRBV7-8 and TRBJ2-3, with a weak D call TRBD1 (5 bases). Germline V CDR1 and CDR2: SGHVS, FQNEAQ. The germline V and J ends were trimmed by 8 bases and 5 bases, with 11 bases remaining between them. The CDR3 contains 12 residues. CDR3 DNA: TGTGCCAGCGATAGGGGCGGAGATACGCAGTATTTT. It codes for CASDRGGDTQYF.

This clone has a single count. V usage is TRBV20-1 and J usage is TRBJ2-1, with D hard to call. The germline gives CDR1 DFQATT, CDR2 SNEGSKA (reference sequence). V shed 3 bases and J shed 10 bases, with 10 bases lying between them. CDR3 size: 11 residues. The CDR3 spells CSASSNREQFF. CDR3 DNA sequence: TGCAGTGCTAGTTCCAATCGGGAGCAGTTCTTC.

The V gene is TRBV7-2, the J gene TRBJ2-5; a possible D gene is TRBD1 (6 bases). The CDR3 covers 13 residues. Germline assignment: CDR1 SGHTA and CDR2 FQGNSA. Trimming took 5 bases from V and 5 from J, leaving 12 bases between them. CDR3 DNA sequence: TGTGCCAGCAGCCTCAGGGGTACGGAGACCCAGTACTTC. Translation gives CASSLRGTETQYF.

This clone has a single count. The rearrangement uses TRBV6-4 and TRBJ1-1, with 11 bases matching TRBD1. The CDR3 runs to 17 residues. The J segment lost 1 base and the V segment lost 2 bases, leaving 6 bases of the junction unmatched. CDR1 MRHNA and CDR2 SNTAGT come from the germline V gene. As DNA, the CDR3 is TGTGCCAGCAGTGACCCGGACAGGGGGCTAGAGAACACTGAAGCTTTCTTT. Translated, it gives CASSDPDRGLENTEAFF.

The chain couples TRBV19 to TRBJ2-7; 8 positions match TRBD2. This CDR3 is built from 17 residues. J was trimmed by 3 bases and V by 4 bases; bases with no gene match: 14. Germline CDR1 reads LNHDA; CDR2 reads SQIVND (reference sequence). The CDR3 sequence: CASSTLPLAGYFYEQYF. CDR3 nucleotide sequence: TGTGCCAGTAGTACTCTGCCGTTAGCGGGATATTTCTACGAGCAGTACTTC.